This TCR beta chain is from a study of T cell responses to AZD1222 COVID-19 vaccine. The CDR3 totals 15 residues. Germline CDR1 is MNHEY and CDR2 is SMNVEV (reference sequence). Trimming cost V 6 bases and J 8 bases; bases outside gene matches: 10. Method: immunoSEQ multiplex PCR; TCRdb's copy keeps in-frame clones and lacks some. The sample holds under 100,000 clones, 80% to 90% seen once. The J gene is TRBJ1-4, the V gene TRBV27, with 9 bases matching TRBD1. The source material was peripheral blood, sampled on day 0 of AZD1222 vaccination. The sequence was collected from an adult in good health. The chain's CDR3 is CASRPDRGKIEKLFF. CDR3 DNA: TGTGCCAGCAGACCAGACAGGGGGAAAATCGAAAAACTGTTTTTT.